The source of this T cell receptor beta chain is a study of shared clonotypes between healthy human individuals. Caucasian adults residing in Nashville, Tennessee made up all the donors. The protocol was immunoSEQ multiplex PCR, while the TCRdb copy is restricted to in-frame clones and leaves out a portion. Here the sample spans more than 850,000 clones, approximately 78% being singletons. Germline lookup yields CDR1 SEHNR and CDR2 FQNEAQ (reference sequence). CDR3 length equals 14 residues. V was trimmed by 5 bases and J by 8 bases, leaving 16 bases between them. The receptor's source is a man aged 18-30 years in good health. Some clones in this sample may be carry-over from other donors' samples. The chain couples TRBV7-9 to TRBJ2-1; weak D call: TRBD2 (6 bases). Input material: memory CD4+ T cells from PBMCs. The sample's subset: CD45RA-negative fraction. The CDR3 protein is CASSTRDSQDEQFF. The CDR3 DNA is TGTGCCAGCAGCACCCGGGACTCCCAAGATGAGCAGTTCTTC.